This T cell receptor (beta chain) was sequenced for a study of T cell repertoires in cytomegalovirus infection. Study details: Through public TCR beta signatures, both CMV infection and matching HLA type were indicated. Whole-study results and caveats: HLA-C-restricted CMV-specific TCR beta clonotypes prevailed in the ex vivo response. Public TCR beta family frequency separated CMV-and-HLA carriers, including in an independent cohort.

V gave up 5 bases and J gave up 10 bases; unmatched junction bases: 8. Germline CDR1 reads SGHRS; CDR2 reads YFSETQ. The CDR3 length is 14 residues. MiXCR was run by TCRdb on the reads, yielding one entry per CDR3 protein. The profile covers some 300,000 distinct CDR3 sequences, with 15% to 20% appearing a single time and 12% taken by the ten largest. About this clonotype: Its antigen is not identified.

The chain is built from TRBV5-1 and TRBJ2-1, with 11 bases aligning to TRBD2. What was sequenced was PBMCs. The TCR sequence derives from a human donor in good health (CMV status not recorded). Some clones in this sample may be carry-over from other donors' samples. DNA for the CDR3: TGCGCCAGCAGACTACTAGCGGGGGTCGGGGAGCAGTTCTTC. Translating gives CASRLLAGVGEQFF.